This T cell receptor beta chain was recorded in a study of blood T cells in healthy people across ages. The ends were cut back, 6 bases at V and 8 bases at J, with 10 bases in the middle. The germline V gene encodes CDR1 GTSNPN and CDR2 SVGIG (reference sequence). This CDR3 is 10 amino acids long. The study isolated at least 6.5 million PBMCs from each sample. Sample-barcoded 5' priming and a J-beta primer mix drove a second PCR of 7 to 11 cycles. TCRdb analysed the 5' RACE reads with MiXCR anew, one entry per CDR3 protein. The profile shows hundreds of thousands of distinct CDR3 sequences, 40% to 50% of them singletons.

The source of this sequence is a man aged 55-75 years in good health. Material: blood. The chain joins TRBV30 to TRBJ1-2; no definite D call. DNA for the CDR3: TGTGCCTGTTATAGGGCAGGCTACACCTTC. This codes for CACYRAGYTF.